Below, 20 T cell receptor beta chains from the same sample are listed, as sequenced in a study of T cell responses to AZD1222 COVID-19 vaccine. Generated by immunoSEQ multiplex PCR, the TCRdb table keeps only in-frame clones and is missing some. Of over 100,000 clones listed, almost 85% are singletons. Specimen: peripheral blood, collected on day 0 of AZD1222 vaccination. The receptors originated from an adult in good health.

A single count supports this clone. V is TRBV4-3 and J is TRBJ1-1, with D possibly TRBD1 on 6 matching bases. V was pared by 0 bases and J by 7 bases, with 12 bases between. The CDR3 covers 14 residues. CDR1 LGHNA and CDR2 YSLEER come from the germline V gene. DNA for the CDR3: TGCGCCAGCAGCCAAGATTACCAGGGGCTTGAAGCTTTCTTT. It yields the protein CASSQDYQGLEAFF.

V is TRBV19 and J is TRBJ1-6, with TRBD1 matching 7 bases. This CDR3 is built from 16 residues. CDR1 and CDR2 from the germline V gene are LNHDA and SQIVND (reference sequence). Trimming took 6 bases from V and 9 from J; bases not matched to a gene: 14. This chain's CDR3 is CASSNTGDPSGSPLHF. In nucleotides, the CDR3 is TGTGCCAGTAGCAATACAGGGGACCCATCTGGTTCACCCCTCCACTTT.

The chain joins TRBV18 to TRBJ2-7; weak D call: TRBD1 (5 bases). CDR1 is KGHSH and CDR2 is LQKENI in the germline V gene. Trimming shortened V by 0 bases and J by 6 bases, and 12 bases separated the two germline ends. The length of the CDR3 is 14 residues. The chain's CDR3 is CASSPPVRASEQYF. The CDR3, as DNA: TGTGCCAGCTCACCACCGGTCAGGGCATCCGAGCAGTACTTC.

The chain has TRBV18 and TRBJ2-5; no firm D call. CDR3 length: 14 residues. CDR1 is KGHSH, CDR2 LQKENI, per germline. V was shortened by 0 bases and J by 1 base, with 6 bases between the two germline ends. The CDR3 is CASSPPPFQETQYF. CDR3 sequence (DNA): TGTGCCAGCTCACCACCCCCCTTCCAAGAGACCCAGTACTTC.

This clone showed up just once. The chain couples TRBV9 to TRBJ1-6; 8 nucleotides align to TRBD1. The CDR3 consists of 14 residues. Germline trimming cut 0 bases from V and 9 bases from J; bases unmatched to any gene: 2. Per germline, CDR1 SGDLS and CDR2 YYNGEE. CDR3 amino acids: CASSVGQGASPLHF. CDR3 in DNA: TGTGCCAGCAGCGTAGGCCAGGGGGCTTCACCCCTCCACTTT.

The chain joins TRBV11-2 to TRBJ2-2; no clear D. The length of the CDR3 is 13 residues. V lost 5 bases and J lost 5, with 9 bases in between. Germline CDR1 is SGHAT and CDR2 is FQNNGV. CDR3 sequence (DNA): TGTGCCAGCAGCCCACCCGGGACCGGGGAGCTGTTTTTT. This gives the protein CASSPPGTGELFF.

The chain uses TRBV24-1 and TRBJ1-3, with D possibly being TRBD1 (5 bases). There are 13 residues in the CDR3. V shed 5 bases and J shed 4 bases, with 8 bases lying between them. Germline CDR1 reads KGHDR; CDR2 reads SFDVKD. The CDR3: CATSAGPGNTIYF. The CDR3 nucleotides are TGTGCCACCAGTGCAGGGCCCGGAAACACCATATATTTT.

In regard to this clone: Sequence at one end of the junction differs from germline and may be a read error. CDR3 in amino acids: CASRLDWENEQYF. CDR3 DNA sequence: TGTGCCAGCAGATTAGACTGGGAAAACGAGCAGTACTTC. V and J are TRBV7-2 and TRBJ2-7; D is unresolved. Germline V CDR1 and CDR2: SGHTA, FQGNSA. This CDR3 is 13 amino acids long.

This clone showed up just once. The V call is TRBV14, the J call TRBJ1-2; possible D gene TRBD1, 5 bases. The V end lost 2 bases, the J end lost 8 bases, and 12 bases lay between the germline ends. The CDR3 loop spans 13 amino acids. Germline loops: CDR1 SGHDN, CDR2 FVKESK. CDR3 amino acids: CASSQSRGGGYTF. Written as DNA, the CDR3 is TGTGCCAGCAGCCAAAGTAGGGGAGGGGGCTACACCTTC.

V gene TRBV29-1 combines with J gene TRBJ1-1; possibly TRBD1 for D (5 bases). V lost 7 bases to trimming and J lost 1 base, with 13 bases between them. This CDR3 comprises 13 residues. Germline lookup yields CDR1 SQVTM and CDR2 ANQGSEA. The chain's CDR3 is CSALPGPNTEAFF. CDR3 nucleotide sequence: TGCAGCGCGCTCCCGGGGCCGAACACTGAAGCTTTCTTT. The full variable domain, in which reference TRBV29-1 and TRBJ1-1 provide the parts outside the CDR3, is SAVISQKPSRDICQRGTSLTIQCQVDSQVTMMFWYRQQPGQSLTLIATANQGSEATYESGFVIDKFPISRPNLTFSTLTVSNMSPEDSSIYLCSALPGPNTEAFFGQGTRLTVV.

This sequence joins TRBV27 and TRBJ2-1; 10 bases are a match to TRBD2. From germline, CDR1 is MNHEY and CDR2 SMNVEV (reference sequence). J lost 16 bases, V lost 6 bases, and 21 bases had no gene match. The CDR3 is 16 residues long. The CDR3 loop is CASRPLLAGIVPVDFF. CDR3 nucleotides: TGTGCCAGCAGGCCCCTACTAGCGGGAATTGTCCCGGTCGATTTCTTC.

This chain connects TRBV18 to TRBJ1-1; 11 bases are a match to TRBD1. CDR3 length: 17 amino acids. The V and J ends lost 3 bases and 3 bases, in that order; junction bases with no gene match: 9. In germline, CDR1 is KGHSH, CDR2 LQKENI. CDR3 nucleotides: TGTGCCAGCTCACCCGTCGCCCGGGACAGGGGGTACACTGAAGCTTTCTTT. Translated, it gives CASSPVARDRGYTEAFF.

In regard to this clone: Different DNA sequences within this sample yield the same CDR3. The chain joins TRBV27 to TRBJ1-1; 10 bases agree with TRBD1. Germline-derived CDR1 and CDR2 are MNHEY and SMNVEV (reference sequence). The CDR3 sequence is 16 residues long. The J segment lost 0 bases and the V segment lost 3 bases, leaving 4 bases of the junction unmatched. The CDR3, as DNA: TGTGCCAGCAGTTTGGGACAGGGGCCCCTGAACACTGAAGCTTTCTTT. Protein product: CASSLGQGPLNTEAFF.

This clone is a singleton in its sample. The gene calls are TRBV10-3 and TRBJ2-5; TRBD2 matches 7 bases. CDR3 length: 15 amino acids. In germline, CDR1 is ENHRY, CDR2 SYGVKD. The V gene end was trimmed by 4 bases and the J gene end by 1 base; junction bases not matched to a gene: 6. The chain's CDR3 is CAISAGGTGQETQYF. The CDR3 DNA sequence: TGTGCCATCAGTGCGGGGGGAACTGGCCAAGAGACCCAGTACTTC.

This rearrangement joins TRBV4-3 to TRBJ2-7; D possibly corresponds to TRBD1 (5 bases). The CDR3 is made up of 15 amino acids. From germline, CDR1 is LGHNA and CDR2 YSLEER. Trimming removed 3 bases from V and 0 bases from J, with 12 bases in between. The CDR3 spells CASSQYRNPSYEQYV. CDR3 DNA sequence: TGCGCCAGCAGCCAGTACAGGAATCCCTCCTACGAGCAGTACGTC.

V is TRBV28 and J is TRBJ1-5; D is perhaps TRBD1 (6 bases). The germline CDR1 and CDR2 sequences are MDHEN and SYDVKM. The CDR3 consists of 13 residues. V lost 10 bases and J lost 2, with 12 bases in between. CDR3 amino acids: CANKGGGNQPQHF. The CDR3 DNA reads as TGTGCCAACAAGGGGGGAGGCAATCAGCCCCAGCATTTT.

The CDR3 reads CASGQGTNSPLHF. CDR3 bases: TGTGCCAGCGGCCAGGGGACGAATTCACCCCTCCACTTT. The chain employs TRBV12-3 or TRBV12-4 and TRBJ1-6; tentative D call: TRBD1 (6 bases). The length of the CDR3 is 13 residues. V was pared by 8 bases and J by 7 bases, with 12 bases between.

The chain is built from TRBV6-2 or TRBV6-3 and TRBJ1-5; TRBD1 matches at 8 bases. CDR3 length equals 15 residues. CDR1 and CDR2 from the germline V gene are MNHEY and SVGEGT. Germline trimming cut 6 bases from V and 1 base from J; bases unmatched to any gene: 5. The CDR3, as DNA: TGTGCCAGCAGACCTCAGGGGGCCAGCAATCAGCCCCAGCATTTT. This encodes CASRPQGASNQPQHF.

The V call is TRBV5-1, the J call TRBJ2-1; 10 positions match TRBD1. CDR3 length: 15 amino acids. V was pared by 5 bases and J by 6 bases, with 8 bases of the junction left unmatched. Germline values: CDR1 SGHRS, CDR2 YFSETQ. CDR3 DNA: TGCGCCAGCAGATTAACGGGACAGGGGATCAATGAGCAGTTCTTC. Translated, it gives CASRLTGQGINEQFF.

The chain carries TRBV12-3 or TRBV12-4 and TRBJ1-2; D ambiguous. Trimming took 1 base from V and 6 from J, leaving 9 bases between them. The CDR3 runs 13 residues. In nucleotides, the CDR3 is TGTGCCAGCAGTTTAGGGGCTGGGGATGGCTACACCTTC. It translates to CASSLGAGDGYTF.